This T cell receptor beta chain appears in the sequencing data of a study of shared clonotypes between healthy human individuals. The length of the CDR3 is 16 residues. Trimming removed 4 bases at V and 3 bases at J, with 16 bases between. The V gene's germline CDR1 is SGHTA and CDR2 FQGTGA. Repertoires were generated with immunoSEQ multiplex PCR, while TCRdb's copy carries only in-frame clones and drops some. This table holds 450,000 to 500,000 clones, 78% found once. The sequence came from a woman between 40 and 50 years old in good health. Some clones in this sample may be carry-over from other donors' samples. Sequencing input: PBMCs. The V call is TRBV7-3, the J call TRBJ2-1, with D perhaps being TRBD1 or TRBD2 (5 bases each). The CDR3 loop is CASSSSGTWDYNEQFF. CDR3 in DNA: TGTGCCAGCAGCTCTTCCGGGACCTGGGACTACAATGAGCAGTTCTTC.